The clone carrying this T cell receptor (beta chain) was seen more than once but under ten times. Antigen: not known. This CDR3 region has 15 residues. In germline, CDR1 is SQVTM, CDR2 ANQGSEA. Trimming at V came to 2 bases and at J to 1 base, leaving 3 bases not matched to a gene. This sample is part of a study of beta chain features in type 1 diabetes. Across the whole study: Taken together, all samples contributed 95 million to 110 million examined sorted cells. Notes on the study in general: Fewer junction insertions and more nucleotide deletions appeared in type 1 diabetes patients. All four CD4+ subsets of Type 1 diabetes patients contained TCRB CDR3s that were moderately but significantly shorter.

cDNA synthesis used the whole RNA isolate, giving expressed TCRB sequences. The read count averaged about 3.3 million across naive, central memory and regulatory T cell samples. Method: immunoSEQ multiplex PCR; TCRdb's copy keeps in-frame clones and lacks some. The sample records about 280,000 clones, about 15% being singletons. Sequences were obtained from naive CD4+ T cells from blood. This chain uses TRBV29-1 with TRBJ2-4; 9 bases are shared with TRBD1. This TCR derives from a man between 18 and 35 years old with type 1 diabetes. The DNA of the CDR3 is TGCAGCGTTGAATACGGGACAGGGGCCAAAAACATTCAGTACTTC. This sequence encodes CSVEYGTGAKNIQYF.